This TCR beta chain was retrieved from a study of T-cell reconstitution after alpha-beta-depleted transplantation in children. Overall study results and limits: Alpha-beta T cells about two months after transplant reportedly derived from several hundred expanded graft clones.

Unique molecular identifiers tagged the TCRbeta library. MiXCR was run by TCRdb on the PCR reads, yielding one entry per CDR3 protein. In the table there are approximately 800,000 distinct CDR3 sequences, around 15% of which are singletons. The CDR3 covers 14 residues. V lost 4 bases and J 0 bases, leaving 7 bases between the germline ends. From germline, CDR1 is SQVTM and CDR2 ANQGSEA. This clonotype was counted only a few times. The antigen is not known. This receptor was obtained from a male patient under 18 who had a stem cell transplant for acute lymphoblastic leukemia, so the T cells may come from the graft donor. The V and J genes are TRBV29-1 and TRBJ2-6, with TRBD2 as a possible D gene (6 bases). This specimen was PBMCs, mostly from graft donor cells, taken 360 days after TCRalphabeta/CD19-depleted stem cell transplant. As DNA, the CDR3 is TGCAGCGTTGCCGGGGGCTCTGGGGCCAACGTCCTGACTTTC. Its protein is CSVAGGSGANVLTF. Full variable domain (rest looked up from reference TRBV29-1 and TRBJ2-6): SAVISQKPSRDICQRGTSLTIQCQVDSQVTMMFWYRQQPGQSLTLIATANQGSEATYESGFVIDKFPISRPNLTFSTLTVSNMSPEDSSIYLCSVAGGSGANVLTFGAGSRLTVL.